The rows below give T cell receptor beta chains drawn from one sample of a study of Graves' ophthalmopathy and Graves' hyperthyroidism. Via MiXCR, TCRdb re-called the multiplex PCR reads, giving one row per CDR3 protein. The data show about 620,000 distinct CDR3 sequences, about 20% seen once. Sequenced: peripheral blood. The origin of the receptors is a woman aged 18-30 years with stable Graves' hyperthyroidism. Some clones in this sample may be carry-over from other donors' samples. CDR3s include the opening cysteine and the closing phenylalanine or tryptophan. Fields, in order: D gene, V gene, clone size, J gene, CDR3 DNA, CDR3 protein. D genes are given only for firm matches. Clone size is stated in some rows and not others, as once, few, many or a class when expanded.

d_gene: -; v_gene: TRBV6-4; abundance: -; j_gene: TRBJ1-1; CDR3nt: TGTGCCAGCAGTGAATGGCTTTCCGCGACTGAAGCTTTCTTT; CDR3aa: CASSEWLSATEAFF
d_gene: -; v_gene: TRBV12-3/TRBV12-4; abundance: -; j_gene: TRBJ2-7; CDR3nt: TGTGCCAGCAGTGAAGGTTGGAACGAGCAGTACTTC; CDR3aa: CASSEGWNEQYF
d_gene: -; v_gene: TRBV12-3/TRBV12-4; abundance: many; j_gene: TRBJ2-5; CDR3nt: TGTGCCAGCAGCCCCGACCTGGGGGGAGAGACCCAGTACTTC; CDR3aa: CASSPDLGGETQYF
d_gene: TRBD1; v_gene: TRBV6-5; abundance: few; j_gene: TRBJ1-5; CDR3nt: TGTGCCAGCAGTACCCAGGGGGAAAGCAATCAGCCCCAGCATTTT; CDR3aa: CASSTQGESNQPQHF
d_gene: -; v_gene: TRBV11-2; abundance: many; j_gene: TRBJ2-7; CDR3nt: TGTGCCAGCAGCTCAGGGTCTGCGGGGGAGCAGTACTTC; CDR3aa: CASSSGSAGEQYF
d_gene: -; v_gene: TRBV24-1; abundance: -; j_gene: TRBJ1-1; CDR3nt: TGTGCCACCAGTACCGGAGACCCCGCGGCTGAAGCTTTCTTT; CDR3aa: CATSTGDPAAEAFF
d_gene: TRBD1; v_gene: TRBV9; abundance: many; j_gene: TRBJ1-1; CDR3nt: TGTGCCAGCACCGAAACAGGGGGGCGCACTGAAGCTTTCTTT; CDR3aa: CASTETGGRTEAFF
d_gene: -; v_gene: TRBV5-1; abundance: many; j_gene: TRBJ1-5; CDR3nt: TGCGCCAGCAGCCCCGGCGGGGGGGCTGGACAGCCCCAGCATTTT; CDR3aa: CASSPGGGAGQPQHF
d_gene: -; v_gene: TRBV7-9; abundance: many; j_gene: TRBJ2-7; CDR3nt: TGTGCCAGCAGCTTAAGACAGTCCTACGAGCAGTACTTC; CDR3aa: CASSLRQSYEQYF
d_gene: -; v_gene: TRBV27; abundance: -; j_gene: TRBJ2-5; CDR3nt: TGTGCCAGCAGTACATTACAGGGATCCGCAGAGACCCAGTACTTC; CDR3aa: CASSTLQGSAETQYF
d_gene: -; v_gene: TRBV6-1; abundance: few; j_gene: TRBJ1-1; CDR3nt: TGTGCCAGCAGTGAAGTGGGCAGGAGTGAAGCTTTCTTT; CDR3aa: CASSEVGRSEAFF
d_gene: -; v_gene: TRBV15; abundance: -; j_gene: TRBJ2-5; CDR3nt: TGTGCCACCAGCAGAGTTACCCAAGAGACCCAGTACTTC; CDR3aa: CATSRVTQETQYF
d_gene: TRBD1; v_gene: TRBV6-5; abundance: many; j_gene: TRBJ1-1; CDR3nt: TGTGCCAGCAGAACCACTCGACAGGGAGCTGAAGCTTTCTTT; CDR3aa: CASRTTRQGAEAFF
d_gene: TRBD1; v_gene: TRBV28; abundance: few; j_gene: TRBJ1-2; CDR3nt: TGTGCCAGCAGGAAGGGACAGGGGAGGATTAACTATGGCTACACCTTC; CDR3aa: CASRKGQGRINYGYTF
d_gene: TRBD1; v_gene: TRBV4-1; abundance: many; j_gene: TRBJ1-2; CDR3nt: TGCGCCAGCAGCCTTCCACAGGGGGCCAGTTATGGCTACACCTTC; CDR3aa: CASSLPQGASYGYTF
d_gene: TRBD1; v_gene: TRBV6-1; abundance: many; j_gene: TRBJ2-7; CDR3nt: TGTGCCAGCAGACCCACAGGGGGCCCATCCGAGCAGTACTTC; CDR3aa: CASRPTGGPSEQYF
d_gene: TRBD2; v_gene: TRBV12-3/TRBV12-4; abundance: -; j_gene: TRBJ2-2; CDR3nt: TGTGCCAGCAGTTTAGAAAGTAGCGGGATTACCGGGGAGCTGTTTTTT; CDR3aa: CASSLESSGITGELFF
d_gene: TRBD1; v_gene: TRBV5-1; abundance: many; j_gene: TRBJ1-1; CDR3nt: TGCGCCAGCAGCGCAAGACCGACAGGGAACGATATGAACACTGGAGCTTTCTTT; CDR3aa: CASSARPTGNDMNTGAFF